These T cell receptor beta chains were read from a single sample in a study of blood T cell repertoires in COVID-19. Sequencing was performed with immunoSEQ multiplex PCR; in TCRdb, only in-frame clones are kept and a portion is missing. The profile covers about 170,000 clones, with 70% to 90% appearing a single time and 6.9% taken by the ten largest. Sequencing input: peripheral blood. The receptors originated from an older man with COVID-19, enrolled during active disease. The CDR3 runs from the conserved cysteine through the conserved F or W. Each record gives: D gene, J gene, V gene, clone size, CDR3 length, CDR3 protein, CDR3 DNA. D genes are given only for firm matches. Size is omitted from some rows. Given values are once, few, many or a class for expanded clones.

. TRBJ2-3 TRBV11-2 . 15 CASSLGLLSTDTQYF TGTGCCAGCAGCTTAGGGCTGCTGAGCACAGATACGCAGTATTTT
. TRBJ1-1 TRBV27 . 16 CASTPRSGGPGGEAFF TGTGCCAGCACCCCGCGCTCAGGAGGTCCCGGGGGGGAAGCTTTCTTT
. TRBJ1-1 TRBV4-1 . 15 CASSQGVVRVGEAFF TGCGCCAGCAGCCAAGGGGTGGTGCGGGTCGGTGAAGCTTTCTTT
. TRBJ2-1 TRBV29-1 once 14 CSVDKPRTDNEQFF TGCAGCGTTGATAAACCCAGGACTGACAATGAGCAGTTCTTC
TRBD1 TRBJ1-2 TRBV7-2 . 14 CASSLIGQGGGYTF TGTGCCAGCAGCTTAATAGGACAGGGAGGTGGCTACACCTTC
. TRBJ1-2 TRBV19 few 17 CASSIGVLRRRGYGYTF TGTGCCAGTAGTATAGGTGTCCTCCGCCGGAGGGGTTATGGCTACACCTTC
. TRBJ2-3 TRBV5-6 . 17 CASSLGRFGALTDTQYF TGTGCCAGCAGCCTGGGCAGATTTGGGGCCCTGACAGATACGCAGTATTTT
. TRBJ1-1 TRBV5-1 . 16 CASSPRDTNLNTEAFF TGCGCCAGCAGCCCCCGGGACACAAATCTGAACACTGAAGCTTTCTTT
TRBD1 TRBJ1-4 TRBV5-4 . 15 CASSLDRDDREKLFF TGTGCCAGCAGCCTCGACAGGGATGACAGAGAAAAACTGTTTTTT
. TRBJ2-3 TRBV6-5 . 15 CASNSIGMRTDTQYF TGTGCCAGCAATTCCATCGGGATGAGGACAGATACGCAGTATTTT
TRBD1 TRBJ1-1 TRBV24-1 . 15 CATSDNRGPVTEAFF TGTGCCACCAGTGACAACAGGGGGCCGGTCACTGAAGCTTTCTTT
. TRBJ1-4 TRBV7-9 . 16 CASSLGRGTTNEKLFF TGTGCCAGCAGCTTAGGACGGGGTACAACTAATGAAAAACTGTTTTTT
. TRBJ1-5 TRBV19 few 13 CASSIQNNQPQHF TGTGCCAGTAGTATTCAGAATAATCAGCCCCAGCATTTT
. TRBJ1-4 TRBV19 once 16 CASSTQVSGYKEKLFF TGTGCCAGTAGTACCCAAGTGAGCGGTTATAAAGAAAAACTGTTTTTT
. TRBJ1-1 TRBV21-1 . 16 CASPPGEEGSETEAFF TGTGCCAGTCCCCCCGGGGAGGAGGGATCGGAGACTGAAGCTTTCTTT
TRBD1 TRBJ1-4 TRBV5-5 . 16 CASSLDRGRRNEKLFF TGTGCCAGCAGCTTGGACAGGGGGCGAAGGAATGAAAAACTGTTTTTT
TRBD1 TRBJ1-4 TRBV7-2 . 14 CASSWTGSNEKLFF TGTGCCAGCAGCTGGACAGGAAGTAATGAAAAACTGTTTTTT
TRBD1 TRBJ1-5 TRBV28 . 17 CASSPWGDRTSGQPQHF TGTGCCAGCAGTCCGTGGGGGGACAGGACCTCGGGGCAGCCCCAGCATTTT
. TRBJ1-1 TRBV20-1 . 11 CSARTGTEAFF TGCAGTGCTAGAACAGGGACTGAAGCTTTCTTT
. TRBJ1-6 TRBV19 . 12 CASSYRESPLHF TGTGCCAGTAGTTACAGGGAGTCACCCCTCCACTTT
. TRBJ1-2 TRBV7-2 . 13 CASSPRDIYGYTF TGTGCCAGCAGCCCCAGGGACATCTATGGCTACACCTTC
. TRBJ2-3 TRBV14 . 16 CASSLGRGLFTDTQYF TGTGCCAGCAGCCTGGGGCGGGGGCTTTTCACAGATACGCAGTATTTT
TRBD2 TRBJ2-1 TRBV3-1/TRBV3-2 . 13 CASSRGGGDEQFF TGTGCCAGCTCCCGGGGGGGTGGCGATGAGCAGTTCTTC
. TRBJ1-2 TRBV7-9 . 13 CASSLWSREGYTF TGTGCCAGCAGCTTATGGAGCAGGGAAGGCTACACCTTC
. TRBJ1-1 TRBV29-1 . 13 CSVELVVNTEAFF TGCAGCGTTGAATTAGTAGTGAACACTGAAGCTTTCTTT
. TRBJ2-3 TRBV3-1/TRBV3-2 . 19 CASSQPGGGASAVTDTQYF TGTGCCAGCAGCCAACCTGGGGGGGGCGCATCGGCAGTCACAGATACGCAGTATTTT
. TRBJ2-5 TRBV5-1 . 14 CASSSGDSQETQYF TGCGCCAGCAGCTCGGGGGACAGCCAAGAGACCCAGTACTTC
TRBD1 TRBJ1-2 TRBV5-4 . 13 CASSLRQGGGYTF TGTGCCAGCAGCTTGAGACAGGGCGGGGGCTACACCTTC
TRBD1 TRBJ1-6 TRBV5-6 few 17 CASSLVAGGFYNSPLHF TGTGCCAGCAGCTTGGTGGCAGGGGGATTCTATAATTCACCCCTCCACTTT